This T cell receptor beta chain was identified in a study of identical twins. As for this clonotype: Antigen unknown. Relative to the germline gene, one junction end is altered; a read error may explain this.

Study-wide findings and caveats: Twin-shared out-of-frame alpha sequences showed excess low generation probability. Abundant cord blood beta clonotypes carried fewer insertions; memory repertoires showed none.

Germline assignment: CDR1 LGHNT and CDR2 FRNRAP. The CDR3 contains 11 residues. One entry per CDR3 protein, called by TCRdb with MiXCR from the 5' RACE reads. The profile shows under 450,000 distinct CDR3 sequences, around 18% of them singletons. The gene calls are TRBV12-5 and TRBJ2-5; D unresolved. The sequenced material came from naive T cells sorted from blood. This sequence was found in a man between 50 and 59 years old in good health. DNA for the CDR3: TGTGCTAGTGGTTTGGGTCGGAATCTTGAGTTC. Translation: CASGLGRNLEF.